There are many counts of the clone carrying this T cell receptor beta chain. Its specificity is unknown. CDR3 size: 15 residues. The V and J ends lost 3 bases and 0 bases, in that order; junction bases with no gene match: 5. Together with a sample-barcoded 5' primer, a J-beta primer mix was included in a second PCR lasting about 6 to 11 cycles. TCRdb re-called the 5' RACE reads with MiXCR, one entry per CDR3 protein. Of under 700,000 distinct CDR3 sequences in the sample, about 24% are singletons; the top ten hold roughly 10%. The entry originates in a study of blood T cells in healthy people across ages. General observations from the study: Significant beta diversity loss was already apparent by age roughly 43, declining roughly linearly.

These data are also associated with another study on T cells of mothers and their children. That report adds: Each child gave approximately 3 million TCR beta CDR3 reads (each mother, over 10 million).

Sequencing was done on a sample of blood. This TCR derives from a boy aged 5-17 years in good health. The genes are TRBV12-3 or TRBV12-4 and TRBJ2-7; 7 bases agree with TRBD1. CDR3 loop: CASSFGTASSYEQYF. For the CDR3, the DNA is TGTGCCAGCAGTTTTGGGACAGCGAGCTCCTACGAGCAGTACTTC.